This T cell receptor beta chain was observed in a study of shared clonotypes between healthy human individuals. Study-wide findings and caveats: The study's rarefaction showed incomplete sorted-subset sequencing despite large depth. Shared clonotypes: about 5% naive CD4, around 4% naive CD8, roughly 2.4% memory CD4, 0.4% to 0.5% memory CD8.

Over several immunoSEQ plates, each subset's genomic DNA was distributed in even portions. Sequencing was performed with immunoSEQ multiplex PCR; in TCRdb, only in-frame clones are kept and a portion is missing. The data contain more than 900,000 clones, roughly 74% of them singletons. Remarks on this clone: Its antigen is not known.

The sequenced sample consisted of memory CD4+ T cells from PBMCs. The subset: CD45RA-negative fraction. The TCR originated in a young man in good health. Some clones in this sample may be carry-over from other donors' samples.

CDR3 loop: CASSLPPGLAGDNEQFF. The CDR3 nucleotides read TGTGCCAGCAGTTTACCCCCGGGACTAGCGGGAGACAATGAGCAGTTCTTC. This chain connects TRBV27 to TRBJ2-1; 14 bases fit TRBD2. In germline, CDR1 is MNHEY, CDR2 SMNVEV (reference sequence). With V trimmed by 2 bases and J by 5 bases, 5 bases remained unmatched. The CDR3 has 17 amino acids.